This TCR beta chain was recorded in a study of human T cells and chemical hapten exposure. The overall study: Affected patients, primarily female, had alopecia areata, totalis or universalis.

As to time point: pre-sensitization, week 0. Treatment specified: therapeutic diphenylcyclopropenone sensitization with weekly scalp DPC. Note on this clonotype: What it binds is not known.

The study, taken as a whole, reports: Significantly more large CDR3 similarity clusters arose among expanded TCRs than among controls. Alopecia was present in the donors, so their immune response may differ from healthy people's.

A single record per CDR3 protein comes from TCRdb applying MiXCR to the RACE reads. The table includes a few hundred thousand distinct CDR3 sequences, approximately 7.5% detected once. Deletions cut 8 bases from V and 8 bases from J, with 10 bases between. This CDR3 is 11 amino acids long. In germline, CDR1 is SEHNR, CDR2 FQNEAQ (reference sequence). Here the sequenced sample was whole blood, taken in connection with sensitization to the hapten diphenylcyclopropenone (DPC). The chain links TRBV7-9 to TRBJ2-1; D unclear. The source of this sequence is a man aged 18 to 29 with alopecia areata. Some clones in this sample may be carry-over from other donors' samples. CDR3 region: CASGLVDEQFF. Here the CDR3 DNA reads TGTGCCAGCGGGCTGGTCGATGAGCAGTTCTTC.